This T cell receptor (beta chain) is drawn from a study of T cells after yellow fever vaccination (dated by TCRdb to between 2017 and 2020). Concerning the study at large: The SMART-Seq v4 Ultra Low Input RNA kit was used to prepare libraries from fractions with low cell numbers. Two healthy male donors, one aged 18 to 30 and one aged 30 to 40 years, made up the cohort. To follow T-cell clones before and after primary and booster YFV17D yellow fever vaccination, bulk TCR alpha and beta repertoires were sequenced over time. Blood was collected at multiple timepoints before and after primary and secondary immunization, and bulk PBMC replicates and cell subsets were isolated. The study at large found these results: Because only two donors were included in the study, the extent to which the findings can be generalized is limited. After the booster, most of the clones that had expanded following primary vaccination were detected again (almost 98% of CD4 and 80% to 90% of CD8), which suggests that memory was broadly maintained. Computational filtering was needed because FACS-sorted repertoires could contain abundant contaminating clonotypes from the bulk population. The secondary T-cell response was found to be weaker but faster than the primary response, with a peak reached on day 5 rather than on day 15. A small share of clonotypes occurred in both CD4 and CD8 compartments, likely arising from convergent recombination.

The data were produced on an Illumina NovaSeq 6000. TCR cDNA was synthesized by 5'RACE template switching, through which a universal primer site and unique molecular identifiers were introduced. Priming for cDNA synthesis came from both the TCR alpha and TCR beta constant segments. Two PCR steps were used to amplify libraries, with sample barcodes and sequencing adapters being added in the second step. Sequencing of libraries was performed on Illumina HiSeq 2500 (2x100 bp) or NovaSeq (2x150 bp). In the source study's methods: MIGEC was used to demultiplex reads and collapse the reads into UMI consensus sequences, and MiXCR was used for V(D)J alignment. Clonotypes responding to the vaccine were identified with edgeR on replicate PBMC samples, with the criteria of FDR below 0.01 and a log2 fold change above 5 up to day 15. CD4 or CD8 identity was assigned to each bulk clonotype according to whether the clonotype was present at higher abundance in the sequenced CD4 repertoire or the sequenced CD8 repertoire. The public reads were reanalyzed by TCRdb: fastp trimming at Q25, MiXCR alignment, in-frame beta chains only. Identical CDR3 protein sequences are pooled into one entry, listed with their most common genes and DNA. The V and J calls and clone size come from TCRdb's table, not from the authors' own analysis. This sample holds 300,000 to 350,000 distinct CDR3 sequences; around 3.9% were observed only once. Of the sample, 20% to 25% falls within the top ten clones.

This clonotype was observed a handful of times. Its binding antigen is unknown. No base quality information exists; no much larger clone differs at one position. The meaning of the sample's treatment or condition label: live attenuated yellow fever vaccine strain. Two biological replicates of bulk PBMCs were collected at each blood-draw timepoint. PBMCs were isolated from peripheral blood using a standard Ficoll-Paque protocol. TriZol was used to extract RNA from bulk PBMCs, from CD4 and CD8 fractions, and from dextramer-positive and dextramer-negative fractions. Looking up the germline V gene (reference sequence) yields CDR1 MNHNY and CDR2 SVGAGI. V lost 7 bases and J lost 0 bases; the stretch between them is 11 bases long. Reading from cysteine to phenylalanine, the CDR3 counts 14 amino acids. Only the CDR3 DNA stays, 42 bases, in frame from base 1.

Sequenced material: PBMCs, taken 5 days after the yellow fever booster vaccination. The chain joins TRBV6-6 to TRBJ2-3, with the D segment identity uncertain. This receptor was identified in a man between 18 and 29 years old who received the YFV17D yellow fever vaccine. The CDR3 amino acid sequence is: CASTAMSSTDTQYF. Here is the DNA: TGTGCCAGCACAGCGATGTCCAGCACAGATACGCAGTATTTT.